The clone carrying this T cell receptor beta chain was seen more than once but under ten times. Its antigen is unidentified. TCRdb fed the 5' RACE reads into MiXCR, producing one record per CDR3 protein. The data contain about 120,000 distinct CDR3 sequences, roughly 15% of them seen just once; the ten biggest clones take up more than 40%. The sample belongs to a study of T cells after yellow fever vaccination. The CDR3 has 14 residues. Germline-derived CDR1 and CDR2 are MNHEY and SMNVEV (reference sequence). V lost 3 bases and J 2 bases, leaving 11 bases between the germline ends. The study's findings and limits: Any FACS-sorted repertoire could hold abundant clonotypes that contaminate it from the bulk population.

The sequence derives from a man aged 18 to 30 who received the YFV17D yellow fever vaccine. The sample consisted of CD8+ T cells sorted from PBMCs, taken 5 days after the yellow fever booster vaccination. This chain connects TRBV27 to TRBJ2-7, with D hard to call. The CDR3, as DNA: TGTGCCAGCAGTTTTTACTCCCCTCCCTACGAGCAGTACTTC. Translating it yields CASSFYSPPYEQYF.